This T cell receptor (beta chain) comes out of a study of T cell responses to AZD1222 COVID-19 vaccine (dated by TCRdb to the early 2020s). At the level of the whole study: AZD1222 recipients given second doses at about 4 weeks or at about 12 weeks were pooled, since spike-specific TCR depth and breadth were not found to differ between the two schedules. A total of approximately 240 trial participants underwent TCR sequencing, of whom around 210 had received two doses of AZD1222 and approximately 26 had received two doses of the MenACWY control vaccine. Trial participants were enrolled by age into 18-55, 56-69 and 70-plus year subgroups, with approximately 160, 26 and 62 TCR-sequenced participants respectively. Study-level results and caveats: Conclusions about previously exposed vaccinees are limited, since just six AZD1222 recipients were seropositive for SARS-CoV-2 at baseline. Because no day 14 peak-response samples were available, the repertoires could be characterized only after the peak T cell response. Participants were mostly white British, with more females than males. The authors suggested clonal diversity may have been underestimated. Spike-specific TCR breadth and depth rose significantly after two AZD1222 doses compared with day 0 and with MenACWY recipients. Reportedly, almost half of the unique spike-specific TCRs recognized epitopes lying outside the regions that are mutated in the B.1.351 and B.1.1.7 variants. In the small 56-69-year group, the increase in depth fell short of significance, most likely because of low power. The vaccine-associated CD4 TCRs covered the entire spike protein, and the dominant responses fell in regions 160-218 and 743-854.

In the case of this clone: The antigen this receptor binds is unknown. No quality values exist for individual bases; no much larger clone is one base distant.

The sample's time point label, in plain terms: baseline before first vaccination. Samples from vaccinated people were obtained from the UK trials COV001 and COV002, which included a single-blind randomized controlled phase 2/3 trial of AZD1222 (ChAdOx1 nCoV-19) in healthy adults. For TCRbeta chain sequencing, PBMC samples were collected from trial participants at day 0 and at day 28 after the second dose. The CDR3 regions of human TCRbeta chains were analyzed by immunosequencing. The study's own analysis went as follows. TCRs in the repertoires were compared against a reference library of SARS-CoV-2-specific TCRs that had been generated with the MIRA antigen-specificity platform. Breadth was defined as the fraction of unique TCRs that were SARS-CoV-2-associated, and depth was defined as the fraction of total T cells that were SARS-CoV-2-associated. Using the MIRA data, each spike-specific TCR was assigned both to the spike region to which the TCR was reactive and to a CD4 or CD8 class. Log10-transformed breadth and depth values were compared by one-way ANOVA with Sidak's multiple comparisons tests. The table comes from immuneACCESS by way of TCRdb, which keeps in-frame sequences with V and J called. Part of the clones is missing from these tables; in studies checked, under half for an unresolved V gene and the rest for unknown reasons. The V and J calls and the clone size are those of that table, but D and trimming were determined from the DNA. The sample table lists roughly 180,000 clones, roughly 93% of them with a count of one. 9.2% of the sample is held by the ten biggest clonotypes.

The receptor was isolated from an adult in good health. Material: peripheral blood, obtained on day 0 of AZD1222 vaccination.

The nucleotide sequence is given as TGTGCCAGCAGCTCGGGACTAGTAAACGAGCAGTACTTC. This is translated as CASSSGLVNEQYF. This receptor chain uses TRBV7-9 and TRBJ2-7; 8 central nucleotides agree with TRBD2. In the germline V gene (reference sequence), CDR1 corresponds to SEHNR and CDR2 to FQNEAQ. The CDR3 goes from the cysteine to the phenylalanine over 13 residues. Only the CDR3 part of the read is kept: 39 bases, read in frame from the first base. V loses 4 bases at its end and J loses 5 bases; junction bases beyond the gene matches: 4.